This T cell receptor (beta chain) comes out of a study of blood T cell repertoires in COVID-19 (dated by TCRdb to 2020 to 2021). Describing the broader study: Samples covering the acute and convalescent phases of COVID-19 were provided by collaborators in the United States, Italy and Spain. The samples were drawn from the first 160 participants of the ongoing ImmuneRACE study and from more than 1,000 subjects provided by 6 global collaborators. The repertoires were released in a freely available public database meant as a resource for research on the immune response to SARS-CoV-2. Where HLA class I and class II types were available, the types were taken from metadata supplied by the sample provider, not from assay-based typing. Subjects who had been exposed to COVID-19, were actively infected with it, or had recovered from it provided the deeply sampled blood TCRbeta repertoires that made up the dataset. The sample metadata nearly always contained a de-identified subject ID, COVID-19 status, age in years and sex. The material from the prospective study consisted of cDNA or gDNA derived from T cells, B-cell-depleted T cells, or PBMCs. Study-wide findings and limitations: Clinical and demographic metadata were provided uncurated, with the amount varying by source and participant.

The immunoSEQ Assay, a bias-controlled multiplex PCR, was used to amplify TCRbeta CDR3 regions from genomic DNA. Regarding the original processing steps: The number of nucleated cells in each sample was estimated from the amplification of reference gene primers within the assay. To quantify the absolute abundance of each unique TCRbeta CDR3 rearrangement, sequence reads were collapsed and filtered. Productive Simpson clonality was computed per sample as the square root of Simpson's diversity index over productive rearrangements. This is the immuneACCESS table as TCRdb keeps it, with only in-frame sequences that have V and J called. A part of the clones is gone; compared with another copy, unresolved V genes explain less than half, and the rest is unexplained. That table is the source of V, J and clone size, and D and trimming were worked out from the DNA. The sample table lists approximately 200,000 clones, about 87% of them with a count of one. 1.2% of the sample rests with the top ten.

A word on this clone: The antigen it recognizes is unknown. Base qualities are not recorded, but no much larger clone differs from it by a single base.

The CDR3 holds 14 amino acids from the cysteine to the phenylalanine. Kept here is only the CDR3 DNA, which spans 42 bases and is read in frame from base 1. From the germline V gene, CDR1 is MNHEY and CDR2 is SVGAGI. V sheds 8 bases and J sheds 4 bases, leaving 15 bases between their ends. Participants in the prospective study were aged about 18 to 100 years, lived in 24 United States geographic areas, and enrolled through a virtual design. To assign participants to cohorts, the prospective study relied on clinical history that participants themselves reported in a screening survey and a study questionnaire. Recovered participants in ImmuneRACE Cohort 3 were defined by two consecutive negative NP/OP PCR tests, clearance by a healthcare professional, or resolution of symptoms. In the prospective study, whole blood, serum and a nasopharyngeal or oropharyngeal swab were collected from each participant by mobile phlebotomists. Participants in the prospective study had the option to provide additional blood draws and questionnaires over an approximately two-month period. Before DNA extraction, blood samples from the prospective study were shipped at room temperature or frozen.

Sequencing was carried out using PBMCs or T cells enriched from blood (not recorded which). This TCR was recovered from a man aged 25 to 40 who had recovered from COVID-19. The chain was built from TRBV6-5 and TRBJ1-3; a weak D assignment points to TRBD1 (6 bases agree). Here is the DNA: TGTGCCAGCCAGGGTAGGGACAAGGGAAACACCATATATTTT. Its protein product is CASQGRDKGNTIYF.